This T cell receptor beta chain derives from a study of CD8+ T cells in alopecia areata. Germline-derived CDR1 and CDR2 are LNHDA and SQIVND (reference sequence). This CDR3 has 11 residues. V was cut by 4 bases and J by 7 bases, with 7 bases left in between. The treatment is: oral pan-JAK inhibitor, 5-10 mg twice daily. Researchers picked out CD4+ and CD8+ T cells from PBMCs by sorting. Extraction of RNA preceded its reverse transcription into cDNA, which served as the sequencing template. Some clones are missing from TCRdb's copy, which holds only in-frame ones; the method was immunoSEQ multiplex PCR. The table has about 220,000 clones, about 50% seen once; the top ten hold 1.6%.

The genes are TRBV19 and TRBJ1-1; D gene ambiguous. This sequence was found in a human donor with alopecia areata. Sample: CD4+ T cells sorted from blood, taken at week 4, from a patient treated with tofacitinib. Here the CDR3 reads CASSKESEAFF. CDR3 DNA sequence: TGTGCCAGTAGTAAAGAGAGTGAAGCTTTCTTT.